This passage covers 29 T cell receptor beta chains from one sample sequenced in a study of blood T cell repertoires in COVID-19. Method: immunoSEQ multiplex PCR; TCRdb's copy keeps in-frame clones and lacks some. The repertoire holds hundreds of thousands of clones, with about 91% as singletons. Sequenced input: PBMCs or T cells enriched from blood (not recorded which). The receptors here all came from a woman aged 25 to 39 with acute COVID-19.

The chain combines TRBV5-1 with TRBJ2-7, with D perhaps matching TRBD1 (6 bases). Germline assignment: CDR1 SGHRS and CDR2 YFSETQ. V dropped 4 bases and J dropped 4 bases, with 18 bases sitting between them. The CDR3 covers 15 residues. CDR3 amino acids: CASSIRQVGTYEQYF. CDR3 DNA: TGCGCCAGCAGCATTCGACAGGTTGGGACATACGAGCAGTACTTC.

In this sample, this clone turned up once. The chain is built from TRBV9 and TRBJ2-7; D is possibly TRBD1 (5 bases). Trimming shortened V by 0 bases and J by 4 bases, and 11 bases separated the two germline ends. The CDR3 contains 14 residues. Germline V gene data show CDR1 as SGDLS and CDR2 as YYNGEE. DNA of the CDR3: TGTGCCAGCAGCGTAGGGGGCACTCAGTACGAGCAGTACTTC. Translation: CASSVGGTQYEQYF.

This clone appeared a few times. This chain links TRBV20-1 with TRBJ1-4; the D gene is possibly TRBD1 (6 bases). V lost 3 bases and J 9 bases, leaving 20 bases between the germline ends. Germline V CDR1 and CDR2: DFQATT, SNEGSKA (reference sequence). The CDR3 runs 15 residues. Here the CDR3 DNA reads TGCAGTGCTAGTCCCATCGGGGGGCGGAAGCAAAAACTGTTTTTT. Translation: CSASPIGGRKQKLFF.

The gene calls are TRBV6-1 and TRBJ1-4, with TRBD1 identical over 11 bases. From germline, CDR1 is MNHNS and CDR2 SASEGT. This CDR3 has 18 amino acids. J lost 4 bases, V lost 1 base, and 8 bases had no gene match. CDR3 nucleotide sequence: TGTGCCAGCAGTGAAGTTAGGGGGACAGGGGGGTTTAATGAAAAACTGTTTTTT. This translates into CASSEVRGTGGFNEKLFF.

The CDR3 loop reads CATATSGAGGGQFF. The CDR3 DNA sequence: TGTGCCACCGCGACTAGCGGGGCTGGTGGTGGGCAGTTCTTC. V and J are TRBV19 and TRBJ2-1, with TRBD2 matching 11 bases. The CDR3 spans 14 residues. Trimming removed 10 bases from V and 12 bases from J; junction bases left unmatched: 14. Germline CDR1 LNHDA, CDR2 SQIVND (reference sequence).

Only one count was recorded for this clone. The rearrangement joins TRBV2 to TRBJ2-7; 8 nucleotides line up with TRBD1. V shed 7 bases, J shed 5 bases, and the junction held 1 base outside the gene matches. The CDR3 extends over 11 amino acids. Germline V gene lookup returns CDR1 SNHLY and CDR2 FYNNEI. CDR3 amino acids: CASTGGNEQYF. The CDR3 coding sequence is TGTGCCAGCACAGGGGGCAACGAGCAGTACTTC.

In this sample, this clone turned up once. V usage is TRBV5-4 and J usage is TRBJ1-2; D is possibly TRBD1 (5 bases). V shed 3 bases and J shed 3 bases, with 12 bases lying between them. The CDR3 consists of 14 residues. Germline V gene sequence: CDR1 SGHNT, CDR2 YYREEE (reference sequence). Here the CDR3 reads CASSSGFGHYGYTF. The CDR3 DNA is TGTGCCAGCAGCTCAGGGTTCGGGCACTATGGCTACACCTTC.

DNA of the CDR3: TGTGCCAGCAGCCTAGAGGGACTCAGCAATCAGCCCCAGCATTTT. As protein: CASSLEGLSNQPQHF. The gene calls are TRBV9 and TRBJ1-5; D is perhaps TRBD1 (5 bases). The V gene's germline CDR1 is SGDLS and CDR2 YYNGEE. This CDR3 has 15 residues. Trimming removed 4 bases from V and 1 base from J, with 12 bases in between.

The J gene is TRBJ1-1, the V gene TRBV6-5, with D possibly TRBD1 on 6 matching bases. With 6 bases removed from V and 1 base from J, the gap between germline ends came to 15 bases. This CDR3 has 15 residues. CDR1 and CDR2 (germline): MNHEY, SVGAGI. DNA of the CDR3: TGTGCCAGCAGCCAAAAACAGGGCCGGAACACTGAAGCTTTCTTT. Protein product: CASSQKQGRNTEAFF.

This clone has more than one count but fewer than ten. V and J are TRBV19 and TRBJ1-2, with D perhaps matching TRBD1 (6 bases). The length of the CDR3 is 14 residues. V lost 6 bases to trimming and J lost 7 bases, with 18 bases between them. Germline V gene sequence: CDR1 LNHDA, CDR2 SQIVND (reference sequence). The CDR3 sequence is CASSPPTGFRGYTF. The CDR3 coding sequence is TGTGCCAGTAGCCCTCCAACAGGGTTCCGTGGCTACACCTTC.

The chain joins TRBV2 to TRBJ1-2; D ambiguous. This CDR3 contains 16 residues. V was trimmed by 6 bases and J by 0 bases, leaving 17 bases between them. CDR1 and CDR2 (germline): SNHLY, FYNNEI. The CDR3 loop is CASRGVFGLSNYGYTF. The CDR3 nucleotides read TGTGCCAGCAGGGGAGTTTTTGGTTTGTCTAACTATGGCTACACCTTC.

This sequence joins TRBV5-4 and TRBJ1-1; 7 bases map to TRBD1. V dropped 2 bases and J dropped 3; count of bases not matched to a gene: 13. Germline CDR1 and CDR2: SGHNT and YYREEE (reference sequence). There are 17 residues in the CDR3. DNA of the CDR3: TGTGCCAGCAGCTTCTCTCCAAGTTTTCAGGGGGACACTGAAGCTTTCTTT. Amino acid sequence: CASSFSPSFQGDTEAFF.

CDR3 sequence reads: CASRTDRVEQYF. CDR3 nucleotides: TGTGCCAGCAGAACCGACAGGGTCGAGCAGTACTTC. J is TRBJ2-7 and V is TRBV6-6; 7 nucleotides match TRBD1. V was pared by 6 bases and J by 6 bases, with 5 bases of the junction left unmatched. The germline gives CDR1 MNHNY, CDR2 SVGAGI (reference sequence). This CDR3 has 12 residues.

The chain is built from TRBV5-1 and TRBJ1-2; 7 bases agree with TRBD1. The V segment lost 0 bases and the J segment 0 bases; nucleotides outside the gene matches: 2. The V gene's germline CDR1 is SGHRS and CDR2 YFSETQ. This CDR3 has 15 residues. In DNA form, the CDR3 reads TGCGCCAGCAGCTTGGGGGACAGACCTAACTATGGCTACACCTTC. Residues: CASSLGDRPNYGYTF.

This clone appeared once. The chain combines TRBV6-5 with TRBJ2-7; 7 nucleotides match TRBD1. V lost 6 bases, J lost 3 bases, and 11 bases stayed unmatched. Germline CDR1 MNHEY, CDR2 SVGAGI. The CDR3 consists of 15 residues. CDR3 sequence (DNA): TGTGCCAGCAGCCGGACAGGCTCTGCCGTCTACGAGCAGTACTTC. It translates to CASSRTGSAVYEQYF.

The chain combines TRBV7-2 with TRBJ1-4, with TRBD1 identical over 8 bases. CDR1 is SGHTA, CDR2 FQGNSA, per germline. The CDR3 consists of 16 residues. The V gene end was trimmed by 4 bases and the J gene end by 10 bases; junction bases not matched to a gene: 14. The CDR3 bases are TGTGCCAGCAGCTCACTCCTGACAGGGGATGCCGGAAAACTGTTTTTT. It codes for CASSSLLTGDAGKLFF.

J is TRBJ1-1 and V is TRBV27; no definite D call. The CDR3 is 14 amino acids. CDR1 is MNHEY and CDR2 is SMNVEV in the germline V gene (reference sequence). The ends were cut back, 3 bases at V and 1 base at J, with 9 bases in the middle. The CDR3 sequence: CASSFPGGNTEAFF. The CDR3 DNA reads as TGTGCCAGCAGTTTCCCAGGAGGGAACACTGAAGCTTTCTTT.

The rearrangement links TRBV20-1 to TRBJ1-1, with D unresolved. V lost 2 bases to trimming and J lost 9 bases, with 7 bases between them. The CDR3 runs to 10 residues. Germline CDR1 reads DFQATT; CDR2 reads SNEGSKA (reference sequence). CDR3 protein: CSARQEQAFF. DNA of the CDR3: TGCAGTGCTAGACAGGAACAAGCTTTCTTT.

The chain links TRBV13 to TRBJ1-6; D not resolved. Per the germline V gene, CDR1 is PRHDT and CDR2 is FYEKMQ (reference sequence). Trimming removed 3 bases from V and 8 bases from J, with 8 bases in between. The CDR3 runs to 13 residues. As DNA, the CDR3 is TGTGCCAGCAGCTTGGGGAGTGATTCACCCCTCCACTTT. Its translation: CASSLGSDSPLHF.

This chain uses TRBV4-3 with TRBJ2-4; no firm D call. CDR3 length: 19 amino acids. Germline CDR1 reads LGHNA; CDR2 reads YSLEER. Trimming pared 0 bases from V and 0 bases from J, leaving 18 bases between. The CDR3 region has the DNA TGCGCCAGCAGCCAAGATTTCCCGTCGCAGGCCCTAGCCAAAAACATTCAGTACTTC. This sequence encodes CASSQDFPSQALAKNIQYF.

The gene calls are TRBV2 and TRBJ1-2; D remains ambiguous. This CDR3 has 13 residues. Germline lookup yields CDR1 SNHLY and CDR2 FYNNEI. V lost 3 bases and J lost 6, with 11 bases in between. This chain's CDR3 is CASSDRGFDGYTF. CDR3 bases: TGTGCCAGCAGTGATCGGGGATTTGATGGCTACACCTTC. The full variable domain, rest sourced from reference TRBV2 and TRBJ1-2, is EPEVTQTPSHQVTQMGQEVILRCVPISNHLYFYWYRQILGQKVEFLVSFYNNEISEKSEIFDDQFSVERPDGSNFTLKIRSTKLEDSAMYFCASSDRGFDGYTFGSGTRLTVV.

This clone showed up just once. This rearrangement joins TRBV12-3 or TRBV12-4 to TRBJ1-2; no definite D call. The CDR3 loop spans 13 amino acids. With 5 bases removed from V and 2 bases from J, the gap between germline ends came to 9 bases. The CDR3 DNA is TGTGCCAGCAGTGACGGACTGAACTATGGCTACACCTTC. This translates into CASSDGLNYGYTF.

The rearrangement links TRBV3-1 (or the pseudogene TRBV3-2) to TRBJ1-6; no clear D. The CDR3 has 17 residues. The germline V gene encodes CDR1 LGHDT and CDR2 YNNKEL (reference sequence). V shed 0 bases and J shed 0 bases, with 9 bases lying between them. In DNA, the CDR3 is TGTGCCAGCAGCCAAGATAGCTTGAGCTCCTATAATTCACCCCTCCACTTT. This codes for CASSQDSLSSYNSPLHF.

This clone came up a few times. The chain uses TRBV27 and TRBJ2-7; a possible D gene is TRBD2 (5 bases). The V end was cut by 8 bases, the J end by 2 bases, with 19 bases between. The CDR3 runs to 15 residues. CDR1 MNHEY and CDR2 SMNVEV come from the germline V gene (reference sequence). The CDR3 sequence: CASGSLGEGAYEQYF. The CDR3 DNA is TGTGCCAGCGGGAGCCTTGGAGAGGGCGCCTACGAGCAGTACTTC.

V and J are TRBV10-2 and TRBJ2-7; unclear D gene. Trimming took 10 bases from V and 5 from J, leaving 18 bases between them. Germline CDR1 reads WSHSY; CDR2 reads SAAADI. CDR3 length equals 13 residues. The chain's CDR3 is CATESASSDEQYF. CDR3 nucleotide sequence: TGCGCCACCGAGTCTGCTAGTTCTGACGAGCAGTACTTC.

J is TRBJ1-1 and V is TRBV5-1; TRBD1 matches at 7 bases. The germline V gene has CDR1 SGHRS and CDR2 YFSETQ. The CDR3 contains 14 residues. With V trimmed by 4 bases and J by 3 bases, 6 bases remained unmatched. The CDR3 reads CASSLGTEYTEAFF. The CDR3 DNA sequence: TGCGCCAGCAGCCTTGGGACAGAGTACACTGAAGCTTTCTTT.

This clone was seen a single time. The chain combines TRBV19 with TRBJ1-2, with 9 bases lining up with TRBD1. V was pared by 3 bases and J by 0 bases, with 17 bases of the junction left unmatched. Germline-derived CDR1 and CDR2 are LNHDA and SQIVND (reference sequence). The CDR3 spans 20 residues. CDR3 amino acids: CASSIAQGAYSALANYGYTF. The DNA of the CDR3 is TGTGCCAGTAGTATTGCACAGGGGGCTTACTCTGCGTTAGCTAACTATGGCTACACCTTC.

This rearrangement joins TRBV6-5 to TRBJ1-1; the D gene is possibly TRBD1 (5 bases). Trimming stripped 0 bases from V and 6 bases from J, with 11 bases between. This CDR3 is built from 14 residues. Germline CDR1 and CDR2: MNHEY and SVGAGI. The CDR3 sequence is CASSYSEGRPEAFF. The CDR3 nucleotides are TGTGCCAGCAGTTACTCGGAGGGGAGGCCTGAAGCTTTCTTT.

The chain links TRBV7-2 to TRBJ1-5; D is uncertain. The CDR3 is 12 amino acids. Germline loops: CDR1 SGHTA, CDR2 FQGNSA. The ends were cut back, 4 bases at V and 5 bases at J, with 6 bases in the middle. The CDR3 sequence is CASSSGYQPQHF. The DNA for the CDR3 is TGTGCCAGCAGCTCGGGTTATCAGCCCCAGCATTTT.